The 2 T cell receptor beta chains below were found in one sample sequenced in a study of T cells in Graves' hyperthyroidism and ophthalmopathy. The CDR3 regions of TCR beta were amplified from RNA transcripts. Using the HTBI primer set, a first-round RT-PCR was run on the TCR CDR3. TCRdb re-analysed the multiplex PCR reads in MiXCR, keeping a single row per CDR3 protein. The sample lists 750,000 to 900,000 distinct CDR3 sequences, over 35% occurring once. Sequencing was performed on blood. The receptors were sampled from a man between 18 and 35 years old with Graves' hyperthyroidism.

The V and J genes are TRBV29-1 and TRBJ1-2; TRBD1 agrees at 9 bases. V lost 3 bases, J lost 4 bases, and 9 bases stayed unmatched. The CDR3 spans 15 residues. Germline assignment: CDR1 SQVTM and CDR2 ANQGSEA. Here the CDR3 reads CSVDHTGQGIYGYTF. The CDR3 bases are TGCAGCGTTGACCACACCGGACAGGGGATCTATGGCTACACCTTC.

Concerning this clonotype itself: A much larger clonotype is one base distant, so this may be a read error. The chain is built from TRBV24-1 and TRBJ2-7; no clear D gene. CDR3 size: 12 residues. The germline V gene has CDR1 KGHDR and CDR2 SFDVKD. Trimming cost V 5 bases and J 3 bases, with 7 bases left between them. CDR3 sequence (DNA): TGTGCCACCAGTGGCCTAGGCTACGAGCAGTACTTC. Residues: CATSGLGYEQYF.